This T cell receptor (beta chain) originates from a study of T-cell reconstitution after alpha-beta-depleted transplantation in children (dated by TCRdb to 2016 to 2017). Study-level background: The study quantitatively tracked T-cell immune reconstitution after TCRalphabeta/CD19-depleted allogeneic hematopoietic cell transplantation in children using TCR repertoire profiling. The paper as a whole reports these results and caveats: In some patients, the high TCRbeta diversity seen at day 60 was put down to recipient T cells and intrathymic progenitors that had survived conditioning. The frequencies of hyperexpanded clones fell over the following months, and after one year, T-cell counts and TCRbeta diversity were mostly attributed to newly produced T cells. The apparently early recovery of alphabetaT-cell counts about two months after transplant reportedly depended on only several hundred rapidly expanded clones that came from non-depleted graft cells.

V and J are trimmed by 9 bases and 7 bases, and the gene matches miss 8 bases of the junction. The CDR3 runs 13 amino acids, cysteine and phenylalanine included. Of the read, only the CDR3 DNA is kept; its 39 bases are in frame from base 1. The germline V gene provides CDR1 SNHLY and CDR2 FYNNEI. Library preparation used PCR. Instrument on record: Illumina HiSeq 2500. TCR libraries were prepared with molecular barcoding, using unique molecular identifiers to normalize TCRbeta repertoire quantification. TCRdb redid the processing of the public reads, applying fastp at Q25 and MiXCR, and retained in-frame beta chains. Merged by CDR3 protein, the rows form single entries marked with the most common genes and DNA. The sample table holds thousands of distinct CDR3 sequences, of which approximately 27% were seen once. Over 30% of the sample goes to the ten largest clones. Per the publication, the time point label means: day 60 (about 2 months) after transplantation. The treatment or condition label corresponds to: allogeneic hematopoietic cell transplantation with graft depleted of TCRalphabeta T cells and CD19 B cells. TCRalphabeta/CD19-depleted allogeneic hematopoietic cell grafts were given to the transplant recipients, all of whom were children.

This clonotype was counted many times. Its antigen has not been determined. No much larger clonotype is one base removed from it; base qualities were not supplied. The clonotype was recovered from a male patient aged 2-15 years who had a stem cell transplant for acute lymphoblastic leukemia, so the T cells may come from the graft donor. Recombination connected TRBV2 to TRBJ2-1; TRBD1 aligns with 8 central bases. The source was PBMCs, mostly from graft donor cells, collected 60 days after TCRalphabeta/CD19-depleted stem cell transplant. The DNA reads as follows: TGTGCCAGTAACTGGGACAGGAGTAATGAGCAGTTCTTC. The resulting protein is CASNWDRSNEQFF.